This T cell receptor beta chain was observed in a study of cytomegalovirus exposure and HLA in healthy donors. PCR involved 60 Vbeta and 13 Jbeta primers. The repertoire was sequenced with immunoSEQ multiplex PCR; TCRdb's copy has only in-frame clones and lacks some. Of under 250,000 clones listed, roughly 80% are singletons. The CDR3 contains 16 residues. The germline CDR1 and CDR2 sequences are SGHRS and YFSETQ. Deletions cut 0 bases from V and 0 bases from J, with 10 bases between. The chain couples TRBV5-1 to TRBJ1-3, with a possible D match to TRBD1 (6 bases). This TCR was recovered from a woman younger than 45 in good health and CMV-seronegative. Sequencing used PBMCs. CDR3 loop: CASSLGDISSGNTIYF. The CDR3 DNA reads as TGCGCCAGCAGCTTGGGGGACATCTCCTCTGGAAACACCATATATTTT.